This T cell receptor beta chain originates from a study of T cells in Graves' hyperthyroidism and ophthalmopathy. Using RNA transcripts as the source, TCR beta CDR3 regions were amplified. HTBI primers were the set used in a first-round RT-PCR of the TCR CDR3. TCRdb re-called the multiplex PCR reads through MiXCR, storing one row per CDR3 protein. Among some 550,000 distinct CDR3 sequences listed, roughly 20% were seen once. The CDR3 runs to 14 residues. Germline values: CDR1 LGHDT, CDR2 YNNKEL (reference sequence). V shed 4 bases and J shed 8 bases, with 17 bases lying between them. Diagnostic decisions used clinical symptoms, serum thyroxine and TRAb, thyroid ultrasound and orbital computed tomography.

The source material was blood. The chain combines TRBV3-1 with TRBJ1-2, with D perhaps matching TRBD1 (5 bases). This sequence was found in a young man with Graves' hyperthyroidism. CDR3 nucleotide sequence: TGTGCCAGCAGCCCCCACGGGGCGGGACCCGGCTACACCTTC. This codes for CASSPHGAGPGYTF.